This T cell receptor (beta chain) stems from a study of graft-versus-host responses after intestinal transplantation. Across the study: Recipients obtained multivisceral, liver-intestinal, or isolated intestinal transplants. All recipients were given anti-thymocyte globulin induction, and tacrolimus and steroids were then administered for roughly three years.

The junction had 0 bases not matched to a gene; V was cut back by 1 base and J by 8 bases. Germline V lookup: CDR1 SGHAT, CDR2 FQNNGV. This CDR3 has 12 amino acids. The study, taken as a whole, reports: GvH clones were identified in recipient marrow, with some first appearing in ileum or blood. Across patients carrying graft-donor T cell macrochimerism, allografts held high graft-versus-host to host-versus-graft clonal ratios.

Here immunoSEQ multiplex PCR was the method, and the copy in TCRdb shows in-frame clones only, minus some. The data contain about 94,000 clones, 91% of them singletons. Remarks on this clone: Antigen specificity is unknown.

The sequence derives from a human donor who received an intestinal transplant. Sample: unstimulated CD8+ T cells sorted from spleen or lymph node cells, taken before intestinal transplant. V and J are TRBV11-2 and TRBJ2-3; 7 bases fit TRBD2. CDR3 in amino acids: CASSLGGGTQYF. CDR3 nucleotide sequence: TGTGCCAGCAGCTTAGGCGGGGGTACGCAGTATTTT. Complete variable domain (other parts from reference TRBV11-2 and TRBJ2-3): EAGVAQSPRYKIIEKRQSVAFWCNPISGHATLYWYQQILGQGPKLLIQFQNNGVVDDSQLPKDRFSAERLKGVDSTLKIQPAKLEDSAVYLCASSLGGGTQYFGPGTRLTVL.